What follows are 24 T cell receptor beta chains derived from one specimen sequenced in a study of CXCR3-negative and CXCR3-positive naive CD8 T cells. These receptors' targets are unknown. cDNA libraries for TRB were generated by 5' RACE incorporating UMI labels. Reanalyzing the 5' RACE reads, TCRdb keeps one entry per CDR3 protein, without DNA. Its clone listing holds around 7,500 distinct CDR3 sequences. Study-level points and caveats: Higher TRB CDR3 hydrophobicity marked CXCR3-positive naive cells relative to CXCR3-negative naive cells.

Specimen: naive CXCR3+ CD8+ T cells from blood. The subset was: CD45RO-CCR7+CD27+CD95- naive CD8+ T cells expressing CXCR3 (TNR3+). The receptors stem from a human donor in good health. Some clones in this sample may be carry-over from other donors' samples.

V and J are TRBV3-1 and TRBJ2-7. The germline CDR1 and CDR2 sequences are LGHDT and YNNKEL (reference sequence). The length of the CDR3 is 15 residues. The CDR3 region is CASSQEQGAAYEQYF.

This clonotype is classed as medium-sized by frequency. This sequence joins TRBV7-3 and TRBJ1-1. This CDR3 comprises 15 residues. Germline CDR1 is SGHTA and CDR2 is FQGTGA. The CDR3 sequence is CASSLTGHMNTEAFF.

V and J are TRBV19 and TRBJ1-2. Per germline, CDR1 LNHDA and CDR2 SQIVND (reference sequence). The CDR3 totals 14 residues. CDR3 sequence: CASSMSDENYGYTF. Variable domain in full (rest from reference TRBV19 and TRBJ1-2): DGGITQSPKYLFRKEGQNVTLSCEQNLNHDAMYWYRQDPGQGLRLIYYSQIVNDFQKGDIAEGYSVSREKKESFPLTVTSAQKNPTAFYLCASSMSDENYGYTFGSGTRLTVV.

The chain joins TRBV28 to TRBJ2-6; the TRBD2 assignment by TCRdb is unverifiable without DNA. Germline V lookup: CDR1 MDHEN, CDR2 SYDVKM. The CDR3 runs 14 residues. The CDR3 reads CASRSGSGANVLTF.

The rearrangement joins TRBV28 to TRBJ2-1; TCRdb's assignment of TRBD1 cannot be checked, as there is no DNA. Germline loops: CDR1 MDHEN, CDR2 SYDVKM. CDR3 length: 15 amino acids. The CDR3 sequence: CASSLSPGMANEQFF. The whole variable domain, remainder taken from reference TRBV28 and TRBJ2-1, is DVKVTQSSRYLVKRTGEKVFLECVQDMDHENMFWYRQDPGLGLRLIYFSYDVKMKEKGDIPEGYSVSREKKERFSLILESASTNQTSMYLCASSLSPGMANEQFFGPGTRLTVL.

The V gene is TRBV4-1, the J gene TRBJ2-1; no DNA is available, so the TRBD2 call from TCRdb remains unchecked. This CDR3 is 17 amino acids long. Germline V gives CDR1 MGHRA, CDR2 YSYEKL. The CDR3 is CASSQDWASGSRSEQFF.

The V call is TRBV2, the J call TRBJ2-1; TCRdb designates TRBD2, a call that cannot be tested without DNA. Germline CDR1 is SNHLY and CDR2 is FYNNEI. This CDR3 region has 18 residues. The CDR3 sequence is CASSPAVISVSSYNEQFF.

This clonotype is identified as medium-sized from frequency. V usage is TRBV28 and J usage is TRBJ2-7; TCRdb indicates TRBD1, and absent DNA this call remains unverified. This CDR3 is 16 amino acids long. The germline CDR1 and CDR2 sequences are MDHEN and SYDVKM. The CDR3 spells CASSFPLQGGSYEQYF.

Considering frequency, this clonotype is medium-sized. This sequence joins TRBV29-1 and TRBJ2-7; the D call from TCRdb, TRBD1, cannot be confirmed without DNA. Germline CDR1 is SQVTM and CDR2 is ANQGSEA. This CDR3 has 13 amino acids. CDR3 sequence reads: CSGGQGASYEQYF.

V is TRBV7-9 and J is TRBJ2-1. Germline V CDR1 and CDR2: SEHNR, FQNEAQ (reference sequence). The CDR3 length is 15 residues. The chain's CDR3 is CASSLAEGIDNEQFF.

The chain carries TRBV7-2 and TRBJ2-3; TCRdb lists TRBD1, though no DNA is available to test this call. Germline V lookup: CDR1 SGHTA, CDR2 FQGNSA. The CDR3 covers 14 residues. CDR3 loop: CASSINRVWDTQYF.

The J gene is TRBJ2-1, the V gene TRBV20-1; TCRdb's D gene call, TRBD1, goes unchecked for lack of DNA. Germline V gene lookup returns CDR1 DFQATT and CDR2 SNEGSKA (reference sequence). This CDR3 has 13 residues. The CDR3 reads CSFGASSYNEQFF.

This clonotype shows up as medium-sized by frequency. The rearrangement joins TRBV29-1 to TRBJ2-5; the D gene TCRdb calls, TRBD1, cannot be checked with no DNA. There are 13 residues in the CDR3. Germline CDR1 is SQVTM and CDR2 is ANQGSEA. This chain's CDR3 is CSGQDPYQETQYF.

The chain uses TRBV5-6 and TRBJ2-1; the D gene TCRdb calls, TRBD2, cannot be checked with no DNA. Germline lookup yields CDR1 SGHDT and CDR2 YYEEEE. The CDR3 contains 17 residues. CDR3 in amino acids: CASSTPTSGVYYNEQFF.

The chain links TRBV5-1 to TRBJ2-7. Germline assignment: CDR1 SGHRS and CDR2 YFSETQ. CDR3 length equals 13 residues. CDR3 sequence: CASSAYLTYEQYF.

By frequency, this clonotype is medium-sized. The chain couples TRBV29-1 to TRBJ1-4; the D call from TCRdb, TRBD1, cannot be confirmed without DNA. This CDR3 spans 16 amino acids. CDR1 and CDR2 from the germline V gene are SQVTM and ANQGSEA. CDR3 sequence reads: CSVEDRGQGAREKLFF.

Frequency places this clonotype as medium-sized. This chain joins TRBV5-1 and TRBJ2-3; checking the TCRdb D call of TRBD2 is not possible without DNA. Germline V gene lookup returns CDR1 SGHRS and CDR2 YFSETQ. CDR3 size: 18 residues. The CDR3 is CASSRPLRGEGPTDTQYF.

This chain connects TRBV5-1 to TRBJ2-3. CDR1 SGHRS and CDR2 YFSETQ come from the germline V gene. The CDR3 totals 17 residues. The CDR3 spells CASSLGPRGTSTDTQYF.

The V and J genes are TRBV10-3 and TRBJ2-7; TCRdb's D gene call, TRBD1, goes unchecked for lack of DNA. The CDR3 has 14 amino acids. Germline-derived CDR1 and CDR2 are ENHRY and SYGVKD. The CDR3 sequence: CAISEEGGAYEQYF.

The gene calls are TRBV6-5 and TRBJ2-3; TCRdb lists TRBD1, though no DNA is available to test this call. The CDR3 sequence is 15 residues long. Germline V lookup: CDR1 MNHEY, CDR2 SVGAGI. The CDR3 is CASSYGAALTHTQYF.

The V gene is TRBV28, the J gene TRBJ2-1; TCRdb's D call, TRBD1, is unchecked because there is no DNA. The CDR3 is 14 amino acids. Germline CDR1 is MDHEN and CDR2 is SYDVKM. The CDR3 here is CASTRFSDNDEQFF.

The gene calls are TRBV7-2 and TRBJ2-7. This CDR3 comprises 14 residues. CDR1 SGHTA and CDR2 FQGNSA come from the germline V gene. The CDR3 sequence: CASSFEDAFYEQYF.

This clonotype shows up as medium-sized (0.01 to 0.1%) by frequency. This chain links TRBV7-8 with TRBJ2-7; TCRdb's D gene call, TRBD1, goes unchecked for lack of DNA. Germline CDR1 SGHVS, CDR2 FQNEAQ. The CDR3 sequence is 15 residues long. The CDR3 here is CASRSGWTNPYEQYF.

Frequency places this clonotype as medium-sized (0.01 to 0.1%). This chain links TRBV7-9 with TRBJ2-7. CDR1 and CDR2 (germline): SEHNR, FQNEAQ (reference sequence). This CDR3 has 14 amino acids. CDR3 sequence reads: CASSLGAETYEQYF. The full variable domain, completed using reference TRBV7-9 and TRBJ2-7, is DTGVSQNPRHKITKRGQNVTFRCDPISEHNRLYWYRQTLGQGPEFLTYFQNEAQLEKSRLLSDRFSAERPKGSFSTLEIQRTEQGDSAMYLCASSLGAETYEQYFGPGTRLTVT.